One and the same sample provided the 7 T cell receptor beta chains below, sequenced in a study of blood T cell repertoires in COVID-19 (dated by TCRdb to between 2020 and 2021). The method was the immunoSEQ multiplex PCR assay. TCRdb provides this immuneACCESS table in a form limited to in-frame rearrangements. Some clones are lacking; in checked studies, under half of them reflect an unresolved V gene, and why the rest are absent is not known. Counted in this sample were 52,000 or so clones; 75% to 80% of them appeared once. The ten biggest clones cover 22% of the sample. The sequenced material came from peripheral blood. All receptors come from a man aged 50 to 59 with active or convalescent COVID-19.

V gene TRBV6-1 combines with J gene TRBJ1-1, with 8 bases lining up with TRBD1. This CDR3 is built from 13 residues. The germline V gene encodes CDR1 MNHNS and CDR2 SASEGT. V lost 3 bases, J lost 8 bases, and 5 bases stayed unmatched. The CDR3 region is CASSEQGASEAFF. The CDR3 DNA reads TGTGCCAGCAGTGAGCAGGGGGCGTCAGAAGCTTTCTTT.

This clone was seen a few times. The chain links TRBV7-3 to TRBJ2-3; D perhaps matches TRBD1 (6 bases). CDR1 SGHTA and CDR2 FQGTGA come from the germline V gene. Deletions cut 1 base from V and 5 bases from J, with 13 bases between. The CDR3 runs 15 residues. The CDR3 DNA reads as TGTGCCAGCAGCTTAATACAGGGTGGTGGAGATACGCAGTATTTT. It codes for CASSLIQGGGDTQYF.

A few counts support this clone. The chain is built from TRBV28 and TRBJ1-4, with TRBD1 matching 7 bases. The V and J ends lost 6 bases and 3 bases, in that order; junction bases with no gene match: 7. This CDR3 region has 15 residues. Germline assignment: CDR1 MDHEN and CDR2 SYDVKM. The CDR3 is CASSPTRGSNEKLFF. CDR3 bases: TGTGCCAGCAGCCCTACCAGGGGGTCTAATGAAAAACTGTTTTTT.

This sequence joins TRBV20-1 and TRBJ2-1, with D possibly matching TRBD2 (7 bases). Germline-derived CDR1 and CDR2 are DFQATT and SNEGSKA (reference sequence). V gave up 3 bases and J gave up 0 bases, with 12 bases separating them. The CDR3 covers 15 residues. The CDR3 protein is CSASLAGASYNEQFF. For the CDR3, the DNA is TGCAGTGCTAGTCTGGCGGGGGCCTCCTACAATGAGCAGTTCTTC.

This chain joins TRBV6-5 and TRBJ2-3; possible D gene TRBD1, 6 bases. The CDR3 is 15 amino acids. Germline CDR1 reads MNHEY; CDR2 reads SVGAGI. Trimming removed 6 bases from V and 4 bases from J, with 17 bases in between. The CDR3 is CASSRQVIGADTQYF. For the CDR3, the DNA is TGTGCCAGCAGCAGACAGGTTATAGGAGCAGATACGCAGTATTTT.

The chain is built from TRBV5-5 and TRBJ1-1; 9 bases map to TRBD1. The CDR3 loop spans 15 amino acids. V shed 4 bases, J shed 8 bases, and the junction held 12 bases outside the gene matches. Germline loops: CDR1 SGHKS, CDR2 YYEKEE (reference sequence). The CDR3 spells CASSPSLQGAREAFF. Written as DNA, the CDR3 is TGTGCCAGCAGCCCCAGTTTACAGGGGGCGCGGGAAGCTTTCTTT. Based on the CDR3 plus reference TRBV5-5 and TRBJ1-1, the full variable domain is DAGVTQSPTHLIKTRGQQVTLRCSPISGHKSVSWYQQVLGQGPQFIFQYYEKEERGRGNFPDRFSARQFPNYSSELNVNALLLGDSALYLCASSPSLQGAREAFFGQGTRLTVV.

The chain joins TRBV6-2 or TRBV6-3 to TRBJ1-2, with a possible D match to TRBD1 (6 bases). V was clipped by 6 bases and J by 7 bases, with 18 bases between them. Germline CDR1 MNHEY, CDR2 SVGEGT. This CDR3 comprises 14 residues. For the CDR3, the DNA is TGTGCCAGCAGCTCCCCGACAGGTCTGCGTGGCTACACCTTC. It translates to CASSSPTGLRGYTF.